This section outlines one T cell receptor beta chain sequence together with its context. Its antigen is unidentified. These data belong to a study of T cell responses to AZD1222 COVID-19 vaccine. Regarding the study as a whole: Just a handful of AZD1222 recipients were seropositive at baseline. The donor group comprised mostly white British people and more females; the analysis possibly underestimated clonal diversity. Distributed over spike, vaccine-associated CD4 TCRs predominated at 160-218 and 743-854. The breadth and depth of Spike-specific TCRs increased once two AZD1222 doses had been given.

Assay used: immunoSEQ multiplex PCR; TCRdb lists only in-frame clones, some missing. The table records 120,000 to 150,000 clones, around 93% of them present only once. Trimming pared 5 bases from V and 0 bases from J, leaving 6 bases between. The germline V gene encodes CDR1 KGHDR and CDR2 SFDVKD. The CDR3 loop spans 13 amino acids. The source is an adult in good health. V usage is TRBV24-1 and J usage is TRBJ2-5; no clear D gene. The sequenced sample was peripheral blood, obtained on day 0 of AZD1222 vaccination. CDR3 region: CATSVGYQETQYF. The CDR3 bases are TGTGCCACCAGTGTCGGGTACCAAGAGACCCAGTACTTC.